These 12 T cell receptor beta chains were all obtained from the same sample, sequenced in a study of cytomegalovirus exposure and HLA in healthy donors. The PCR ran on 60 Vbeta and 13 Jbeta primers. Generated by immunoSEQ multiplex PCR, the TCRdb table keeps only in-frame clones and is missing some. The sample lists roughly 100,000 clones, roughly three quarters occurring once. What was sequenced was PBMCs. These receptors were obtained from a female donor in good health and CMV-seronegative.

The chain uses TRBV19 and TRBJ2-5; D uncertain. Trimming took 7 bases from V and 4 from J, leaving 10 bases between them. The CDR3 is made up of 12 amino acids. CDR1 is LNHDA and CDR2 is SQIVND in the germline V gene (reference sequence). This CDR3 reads CASIKTLETQYF. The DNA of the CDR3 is TGTGCCAGTATCAAGACTTTAGAGACCCAGTACTTC.

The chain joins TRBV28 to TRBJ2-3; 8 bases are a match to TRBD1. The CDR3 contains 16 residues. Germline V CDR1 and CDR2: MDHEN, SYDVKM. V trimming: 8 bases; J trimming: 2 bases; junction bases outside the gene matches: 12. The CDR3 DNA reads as TGTGCCAGCCGACCTCATATGGGACAGGACACAGATACGCAGTATTTT. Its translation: CASRPHMGQDTDTQYF.

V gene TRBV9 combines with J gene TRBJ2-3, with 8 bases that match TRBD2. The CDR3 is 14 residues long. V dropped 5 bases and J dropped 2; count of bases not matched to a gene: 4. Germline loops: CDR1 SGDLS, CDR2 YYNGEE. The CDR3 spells CASRPGGPTDTQYF. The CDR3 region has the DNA TGTGCCAGCAGGCCGGGGGGGCCCACAGATACGCAGTATTTT.

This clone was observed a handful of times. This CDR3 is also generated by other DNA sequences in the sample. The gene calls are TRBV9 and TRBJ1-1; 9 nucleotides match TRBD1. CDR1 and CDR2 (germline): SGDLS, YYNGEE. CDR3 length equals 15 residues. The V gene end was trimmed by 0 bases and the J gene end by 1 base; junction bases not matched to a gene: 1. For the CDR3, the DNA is TGTGCCAGCAGCGTAGGGACAGGGGCGAACACTGAAGCTTTCTTT. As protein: CASSVGTGANTEAFF. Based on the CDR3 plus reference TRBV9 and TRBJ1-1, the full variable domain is DSGVTQTPKHLITATGQRVTLRCSPRSGDLSVYWYQQSLDQGLQFLIQYYNGEERAKGNILERFSAQQFPDLHSELNLSSLELGDSALYFCASSVGTGANTEAFFGQGTRLTVV.

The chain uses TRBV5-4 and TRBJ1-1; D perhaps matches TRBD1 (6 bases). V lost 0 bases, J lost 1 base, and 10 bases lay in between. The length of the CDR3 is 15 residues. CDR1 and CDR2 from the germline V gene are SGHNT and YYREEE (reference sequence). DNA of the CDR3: TGTGCCAGCAGCTTGGCGTCCAGGGGGAACACTGAAGCTTTCTTT. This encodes CASSLASRGNTEAFF.

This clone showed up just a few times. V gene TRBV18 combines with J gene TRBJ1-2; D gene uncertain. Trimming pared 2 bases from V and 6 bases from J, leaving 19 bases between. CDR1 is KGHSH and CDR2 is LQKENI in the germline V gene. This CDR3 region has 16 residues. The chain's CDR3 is CASSPSFVSPGDGYTF. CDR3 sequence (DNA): TGTGCCAGCTCACCAAGTTTCGTGAGCCCCGGGGATGGCTACACCTTC.

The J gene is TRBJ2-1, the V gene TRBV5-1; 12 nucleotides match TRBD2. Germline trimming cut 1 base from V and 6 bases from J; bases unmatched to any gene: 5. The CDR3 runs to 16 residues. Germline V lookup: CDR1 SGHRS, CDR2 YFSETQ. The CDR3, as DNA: TGCGCCAGCAGCTTGACCGGACTAGCGGGGAGCAATGAGCAGTTCTTC. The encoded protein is CASSLTGLAGSNEQFF.

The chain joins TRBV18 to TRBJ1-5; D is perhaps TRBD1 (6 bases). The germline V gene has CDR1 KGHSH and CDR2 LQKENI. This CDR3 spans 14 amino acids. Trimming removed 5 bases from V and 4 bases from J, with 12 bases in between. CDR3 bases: TGTGCCAGCTCAGAGGACAGCCCTAATCAGCCCCAGCATTTT. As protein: CASSEDSPNQPQHF.

CDR3 in DNA: TGTGCCAGCAAAACTCCGGTGGGGACAGGGGACTCTGGGGCCAACGTCCTGACTTTC. Translation gives CASKTPVGTGDSGANVLTF. The chain is built from TRBV28 and TRBJ2-6; TRBD1 matches 10 bases. Looked up from germline, CDR1 is MDHEN and CDR2 is SYDVKM. The V and J ends lost 7 bases and 0 bases, in that order; junction bases with no gene match: 12. The CDR3 is made up of 19 amino acids.

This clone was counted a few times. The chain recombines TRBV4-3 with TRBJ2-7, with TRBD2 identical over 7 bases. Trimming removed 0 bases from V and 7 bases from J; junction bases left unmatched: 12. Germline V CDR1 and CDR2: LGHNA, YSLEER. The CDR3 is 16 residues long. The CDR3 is CASSQDIVAGLEEQYF. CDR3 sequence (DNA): TGCGCCAGCAGCCAAGACATCGTAGCGGGTCTTGAAGAGCAGTACTTC.

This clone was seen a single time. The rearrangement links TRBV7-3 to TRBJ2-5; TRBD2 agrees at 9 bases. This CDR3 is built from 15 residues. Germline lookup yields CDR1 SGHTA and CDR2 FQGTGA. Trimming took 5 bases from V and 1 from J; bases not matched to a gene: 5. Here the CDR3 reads CASSPKTSGQETQYF. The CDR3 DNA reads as TGTGCCAGCAGCCCCAAGACTAGCGGCCAAGAGACCCAGTACTTC.

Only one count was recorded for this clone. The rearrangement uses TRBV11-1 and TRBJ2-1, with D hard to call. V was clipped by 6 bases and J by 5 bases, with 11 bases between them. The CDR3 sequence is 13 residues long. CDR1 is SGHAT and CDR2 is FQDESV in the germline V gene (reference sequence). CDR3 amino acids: CASRRSINNEQFF. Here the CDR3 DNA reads TGTGCCAGCAGACGGTCGATTAACAATGAGCAGTTCTTC.